A selection of T cell receptor beta chains follows, all from one sample in a study of blood T cells in healthy people across ages. TCRdb independently ran MiXCR on the 5' RACE reads; one entry per CDR3 protein. The table records hundreds of thousands of distinct CDR3 sequences, approximately 30% of them present only once. Material: blood. These receptors were taken from a woman at least 80 years old in good health. The CDR3 runs from the conserved cysteine through the conserved F or W. D genes are given only for firm matches. Clone sizes are given selectively: once, few, many, or a class where the clone is expanded.

j_gene	d_gene	v_gene	abundance	CDR3aa	CDR3nt
TRBJ2-7	-	TRBV7-2	many	CASSPTYYEQYF	TGTGCCAGCAGCCCAACATACTACGAGCAGTACTTC
TRBJ2-3	TRBD2	TRBV5-1	once	CASSLTLGLAGDVTDTQYF	TGCGCCAGCAGCTTGACATTGGGACTAGCGGGAGACGTCACAGATACGCAGTATTTT
TRBJ1-1	TRBD1	TRBV30	once	CAWRLDRESEAFF	TGTGCCTGGAGACTGGACAGGGAATCTGAAGCTTTCTTT
TRBJ2-7	TRBD1	TRBV29-1	many	CSVEIWDRGIYEQYF	TGCAGCGTTGAAATTTGGGACAGGGGCATCTACGAGCAGTACTTC
TRBJ2-3	TRBD2	TRBV15	many	CATSRERGGHTDTQYF	TGTGCCACCAGCAGAGAGCGGGGGGGACACACAGATACGCAGTATTTT
TRBJ2-3	-	TRBV20-1	once	CSALSALVADTQYF	TGCAGTGCTCTTAGCGCGTTGGTCGCAGATACGCAGTATTTT
TRBJ1-6	-	TRBV7-2	many	CASQTEGTYNSPLHF	TGTGCCAGTCAGACCGAGGGCACCTATAATTCACCCCTCCACTTT
TRBJ2-2	-	TRBV19	few	CASRSQGTGELFF	TGTGCCAGTCGATCTCAGGGTACCGGGGAGCTGTTTTTT
TRBJ2-3	-	TRBV7-6	once	CASSARTGIIQADTQYF	TGTGCCAGCAGCGCCCGCACCGGGATAATTCAGGCAGATACGCAGTATTTT
TRBJ2-3	-	TRBV20-1	many	CSGWESSTDTQYF	TGCAGTGGATGGGAGTCTAGCACAGATACGCAGTATTTT
TRBJ1-1	-	TRBV20-1	many	CSAKAPNTEAFF	TGCAGTGCTAAAGCACCGAACACTGAAGCTTTCTTT
TRBJ2-1	-	TRBV27	few	CASSKRRGWSCDEQFF	TGTGCCAGCTCCAAAAGAAGGGGGTGGTCGTGCGATGAGCAGTTCTTC
TRBJ1-2	TRBD1	TRBV7-2	many	CASSLRDRGRTGYTF	TGTGCCAGCAGCCTCCGGGACAGGGGGCGCACAGGCTACACCTTC
TRBJ1-2	-	TRBV5-1	many	CASSLEGRAVGGYTF	TGCGCCAGCAGCTTGGAGGGCAGGGCGGTAGGTGGCTACACCTTC
TRBJ1-2	-	TRBV5-5	-	CASSLGPGGINYGYTF	TGTGCCAGCAGCTTGGGCCCGGGGGGGATCAACTATGGCTACACCTTC
TRBJ1-1	-	TRBV3-1	few	CASSQVQANTEAFF	TGTGCCAGCAGCCAAGTGCAGGCGAACACTGAAGCTTTCTTT
TRBJ2-7	TRBD1	TRBV5-1	many	CASRDRISYEQYF	TGCGCCAGCAGGGACAGGATATCCTACGAGCAGTACTTC
TRBJ2-1	TRBD2	TRBV5-1	-	CASSVVGTSGGAFLYNEQFF	TGCGCCAGCAGCGTAGTCGGGACTAGCGGGGGGGCGTTCCTCTACAATGAGCAGTTCTTC
TRBJ2-6	TRBD1	TRBV10-3	-	CAISNTGGRSGANVLTF	TGTGCCATCAGCAATACAGGGGGCAGGTCTGGGGCCAACGTCCTGACTTTC
TRBJ2-1	-	TRBV20-1	-	CSARVGSLSYNEQFF	TGCAGTGCTAGAGTCGGCAGCCTGTCCTACAATGAGCAGTTCTTC
TRBJ1-1	-	TRBV29-1	many	CSVARDLGAFF	TGCAGCGTTGCCCGGGACTTAGGAGCTTTCTTT
TRBJ1-2	TRBD1	TRBV7-2	-	CASSPSGTGTTGYTF	TGTGCCAGCAGCCCATCCGGGACAGGGACAACTGGCTACACCTTC
TRBJ1-2	-	TRBV2	-	CASSGPGYGGYTF	TGTGCCAGCAGTGGCCCTGGGTACGGCGGCTACACCTTC
TRBJ2-5	-	TRBV6-6	many	CASLTVGETQYF	TGTGCCAGCCTTACGGTGGGTGAGACCCAGTACTTC
TRBJ2-5	-	TRBV20-1	many	CSASVTGREETQYF	TGCAGTGCTAGTGTGACAGGGAGGGAAGAGACCCAGTACTTC
TRBJ1-5	-	TRBV6-1	few	CASTVSHSNQPQHF	TGTGCCAGCACCGTCAGCCACAGCAATCAGCCCCAGCATTTT
TRBJ1-2	-	TRBV29-1	-	CSVETGGGYTF	TGCAGCGTTGAGACAGGCGGAGGCTACACCTTC
TRBJ2-1	-	TRBV14	many	CASSQDNTGLYNEQFF	TGTGCCAGCAGCCAAGATAACACAGGCCTTTACAATGAGCAGTTCTTC
TRBJ2-1	TRBD2	TRBV5-1	many	CASSLRPGGGDEQFF	TGCGCCAGCAGCTTGAGACCCGGGGGAGGGGATGAGCAGTTCTTC
TRBJ2-5	TRBD2	TRBV9	-	CASSVAWEGPYEQYF	TGTGCCAGCAGCGTAGCGTGGGAGGGCCCCTATGAGCAGTACTTC
TRBJ2-5	TRBD2	TRBV28	many	CASSLGGISETQYF	TGTGCCAGCAGTCTGGGGGGGATATCAGAGACCCAGTACTTC
TRBJ1-2	-	TRBV12-3/TRBV12-4	many	CASSQTLSPANYGYTF	TGTGCCAGCAGCCAGACGCTCTCACCGGCTAACTATGGCTACACCTTC
TRBJ2-3	TRBD2	TRBV28	many	CASSPGLATQYF	TGTGCCAGCAGTCCGGGACTAGCGACGCAGTATTTT
TRBJ2-1	-	TRBV27	-	CASSLSVSNNEQFF	TGTGCCAGCAGTTTATCGGTATCCAACAATGAGCAGTTCTTC
TRBJ2-4	TRBD1	TRBV12-3/TRBV12-4	few	CASSLFQGRQGPSKNIQYF	TGTGCCAGCAGTTTATTTCAGGGACGACAGGGGCCGTCCAAAAACATTCAGTACTTC
TRBJ2-1	-	TRBV7-2	few	CASSLETGGYNEQFF	TGTGCCAGCAGCTTAGAAACTGGGGGCTACAATGAGCAGTTCTTC
TRBJ2-1	-	TRBV7-2	-	CASTRDAGGNEQFF	TGTGCCAGCACCCGGGACGCTGGGGGGAATGAGCAGTTCTTC
TRBJ1-2	-	TRBV28	many	CASSSGQFPYGYTF	TGTGCCAGCAGTTCCGGACAGTTCCCCTATGGCTACACCTTC
TRBJ2-7	-	TRBV7-2	many	CASSPSDYEQYF	TGTGCCAGCAGCCCCTCGGACTACGAGCAGTACTTC
TRBJ2-5	TRBD1	TRBV4-2	many	CASSQVDRDQETQYF	TGTGCCAGCAGCCAAGTTGACAGGGATCAAGAGACCCAGTACTTC
TRBJ2-5	-	TRBV20-1	many	CSARGDGETQYF	TGCAGTGCTAGAGGGGATGGCGAGACCCAGTACTTC
TRBJ2-3	-	TRBV12-3/TRBV12-4	-	CASSPYRVSTDTQYF	TGTGCCAGCAGTCCCTACAGAGTGAGCACAGATACGCAGTATTTT
TRBJ1-1	-	TRBV30	few	CAWTQRGDGEAFF	TGTGCCTGGACCCAACGCGGAGACGGCGAAGCTTTCTTT
TRBJ2-2	-	TRBV5-1	-	CASSLALRDNTGELFF	TGCGCCAGCAGCTTAGCGTTGAGGGATAACACCGGGGAGCTGTTTTTT
TRBJ2-1	TRBD1	TRBV7-9	many	CASSPGTGTEQFF	TGTGCCAGCAGCCCTGGGACAGGGACTGAGCAGTTCTTC
TRBJ2-7	-	TRBV30	many	CAWSVLQGRNEQYF	TGTGCCTGGAGTGTACTCCAGGGACGGAACGAGCAGTACTTC
TRBJ2-5	TRBD1	TRBV20-1	-	CSAGRDRGAETQYF	TGCAGTGCTGGAAGGGACAGGGGAGCTGAGACCCAGTACTTC
TRBJ2-1	-	TRBV4-3	few	CASSQAPGGTEQFF	TGCGCCAGCAGCCAAGCCCCCGGGGGTACTGAGCAGTTCTTC
TRBJ2-7	TRBD1	TRBV7-2	many	CASSRSGGYEQYF	TGTGCCAGCAGCCGCTCAGGGGGCTACGAGCAGTACTTC